This T cell receptor beta chain was identified in a study of cytomegalovirus exposure and HLA in healthy donors. The overall study: In an early release, HLA-typed donors contributed 75 million to 85 million unique TCR sequences.

The V segment lost 5 bases and the J segment 3 bases; nucleotides outside the gene matches: 9. Germline V gene data show CDR1 as SEHNR and CDR2 as FQNEAQ (reference sequence). This CDR3 contains 16 residues. This clone came up a few times. Its antigen is not identified. The PCR made use of 60 Vbeta and 13 Jbeta primers. The method was immunoSEQ multiplex PCR; TCRdb's version includes in-frame clones alone and lacks a portion of them. The sample has about 140,000 clones, over 60% seen once. Findings and caveats of the study: In presence/absence analyses, roughly uniform sequencing depth across donors was assumed. A missense variant in DCLRE1C was later tied to TCR beta V- and J-gene trimming.

The rearrangement links TRBV7-9 to TRBJ2-2; 7 nucleotides align to TRBD1. This receptor was taken from a woman aged 55 to 70 in good health and CMV-seronegative. Sequencing was done on a sample of PBMCs. The CDR3 loop is CASSINRGTDTGELFF. The CDR3 coding sequence is TGTGCCAGCAGCATCAACAGGGGTACGGACACCGGGGAGCTGTTTTTT. Drawing the rest from reference TRBV7-9 and TRBJ2-2, the complete variable domain is DTGVSQNPRHKITKRGQNVTFRCDPISEHNRLYWYRQTLGQGPEFLTYFQNEAQLEKSRLLSDRFSAERPKGSFSTLEIQRTEQGDSAMYLCASSINRGTDTGELFFGEGSRLTVL.